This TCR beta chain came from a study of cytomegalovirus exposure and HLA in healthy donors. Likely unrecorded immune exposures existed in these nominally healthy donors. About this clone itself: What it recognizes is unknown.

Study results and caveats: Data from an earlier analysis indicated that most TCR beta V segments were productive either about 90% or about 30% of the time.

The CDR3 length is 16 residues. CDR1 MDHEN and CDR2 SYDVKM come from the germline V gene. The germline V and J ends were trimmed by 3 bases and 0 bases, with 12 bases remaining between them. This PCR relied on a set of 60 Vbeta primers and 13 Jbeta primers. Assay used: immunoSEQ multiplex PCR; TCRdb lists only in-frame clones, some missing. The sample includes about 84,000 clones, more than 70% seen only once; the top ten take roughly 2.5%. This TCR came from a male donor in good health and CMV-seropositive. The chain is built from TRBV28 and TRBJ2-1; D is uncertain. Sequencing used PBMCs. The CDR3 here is CASSFPGPSSYNEQFF. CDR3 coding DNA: TGTGCCAGCAGTTTCCCCGGTCCTAGCTCCTACAATGAGCAGTTCTTC.